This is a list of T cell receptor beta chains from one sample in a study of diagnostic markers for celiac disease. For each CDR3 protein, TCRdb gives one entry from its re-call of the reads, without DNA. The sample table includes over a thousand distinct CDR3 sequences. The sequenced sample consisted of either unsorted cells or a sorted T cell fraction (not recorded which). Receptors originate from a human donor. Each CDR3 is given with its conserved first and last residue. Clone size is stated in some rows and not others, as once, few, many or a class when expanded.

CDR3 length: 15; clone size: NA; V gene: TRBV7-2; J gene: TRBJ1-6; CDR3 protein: CASSPTRDSNSPLHF
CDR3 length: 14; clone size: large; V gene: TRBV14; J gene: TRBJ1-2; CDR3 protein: CASSPSRVFYGYTF
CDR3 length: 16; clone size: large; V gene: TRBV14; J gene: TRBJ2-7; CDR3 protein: CASSLLLTGGIDEQYF
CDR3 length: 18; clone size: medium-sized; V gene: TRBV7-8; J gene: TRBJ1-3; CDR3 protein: CASHRGAQGSSSGNTIYF
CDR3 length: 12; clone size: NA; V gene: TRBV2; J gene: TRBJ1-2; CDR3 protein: CASRRGIDGYTF
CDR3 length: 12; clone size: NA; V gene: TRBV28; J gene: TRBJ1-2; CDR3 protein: CASSKGPYGYTF
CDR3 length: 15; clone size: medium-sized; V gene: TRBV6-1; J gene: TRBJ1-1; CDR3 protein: CASSEPSLANTEAFF
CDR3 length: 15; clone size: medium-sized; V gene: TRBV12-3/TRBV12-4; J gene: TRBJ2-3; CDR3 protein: CASSPTGDRADTQYF
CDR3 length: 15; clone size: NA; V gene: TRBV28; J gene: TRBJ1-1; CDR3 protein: CASSLTVFGKAEAFF
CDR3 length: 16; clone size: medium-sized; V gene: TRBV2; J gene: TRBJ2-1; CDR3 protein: CASQKGRLAGGMEQFF
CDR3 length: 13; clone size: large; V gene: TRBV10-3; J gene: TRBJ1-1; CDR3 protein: CAISGQGDTEAFF
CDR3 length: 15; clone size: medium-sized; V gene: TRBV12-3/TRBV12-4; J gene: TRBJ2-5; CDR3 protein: CASSYWGGERETQYF
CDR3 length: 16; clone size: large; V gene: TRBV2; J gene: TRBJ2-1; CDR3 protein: CASSDFPLDPYNEQFF
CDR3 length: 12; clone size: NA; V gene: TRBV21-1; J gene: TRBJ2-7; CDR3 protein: CAIRDRAYEQYF
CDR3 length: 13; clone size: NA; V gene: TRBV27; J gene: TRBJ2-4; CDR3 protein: CASTLLGSGRWYF
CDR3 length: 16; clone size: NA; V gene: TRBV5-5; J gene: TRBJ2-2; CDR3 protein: CASSLAFHTYTGELFF
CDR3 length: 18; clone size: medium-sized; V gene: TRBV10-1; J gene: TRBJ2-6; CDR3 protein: CASSESEEIGSGANVLTF
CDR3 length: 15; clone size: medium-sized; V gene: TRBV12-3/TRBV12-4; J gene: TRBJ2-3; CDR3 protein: CASSAITSGGATQYF
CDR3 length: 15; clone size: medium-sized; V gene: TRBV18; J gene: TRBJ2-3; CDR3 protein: CASSQSPGSTDTQYF
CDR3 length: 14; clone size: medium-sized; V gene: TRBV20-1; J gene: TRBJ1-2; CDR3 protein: CSARDARDYGGYTF
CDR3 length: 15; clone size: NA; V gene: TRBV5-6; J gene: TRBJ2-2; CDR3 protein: CASQARGVHTGELFF
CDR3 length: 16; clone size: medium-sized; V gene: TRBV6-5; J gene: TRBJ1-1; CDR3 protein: CASSYSSRWGAAEAFF
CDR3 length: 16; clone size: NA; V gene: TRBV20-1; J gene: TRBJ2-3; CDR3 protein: CSAQDRGRFLTDTQYF
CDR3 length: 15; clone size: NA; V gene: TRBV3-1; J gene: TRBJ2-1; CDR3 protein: CASSPAGSSYNEQFF
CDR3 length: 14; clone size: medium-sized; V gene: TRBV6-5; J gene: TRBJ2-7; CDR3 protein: CASSYRLAVGEQYF
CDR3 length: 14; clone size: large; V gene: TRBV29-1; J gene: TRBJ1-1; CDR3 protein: CSVGGGNLNTEAFF
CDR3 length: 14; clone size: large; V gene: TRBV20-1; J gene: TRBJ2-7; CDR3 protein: CSASGAGYPYEQYF
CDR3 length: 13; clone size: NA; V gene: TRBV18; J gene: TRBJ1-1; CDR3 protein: CASSPGRFTEAFF
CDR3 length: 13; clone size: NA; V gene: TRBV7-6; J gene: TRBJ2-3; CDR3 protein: CASEAGGTDTQYF
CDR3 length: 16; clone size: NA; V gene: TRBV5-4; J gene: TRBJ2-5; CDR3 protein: CASSRGTSGGQETQYF
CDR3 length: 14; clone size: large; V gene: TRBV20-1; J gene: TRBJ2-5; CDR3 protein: CSAIGGAQQETQYF
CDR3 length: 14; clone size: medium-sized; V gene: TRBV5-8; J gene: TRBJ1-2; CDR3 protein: CASSRPGTYHGYTF
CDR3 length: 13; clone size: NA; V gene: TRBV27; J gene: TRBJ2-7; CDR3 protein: CASSLHGGYEQYF
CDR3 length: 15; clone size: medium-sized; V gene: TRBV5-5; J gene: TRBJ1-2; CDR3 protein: CASSPRTGPNYGYTF
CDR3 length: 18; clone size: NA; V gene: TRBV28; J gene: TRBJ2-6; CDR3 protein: CASSTGLAGPSGANVLTF
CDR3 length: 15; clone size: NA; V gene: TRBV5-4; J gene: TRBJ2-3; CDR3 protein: CASSLDRDPTDTQYF
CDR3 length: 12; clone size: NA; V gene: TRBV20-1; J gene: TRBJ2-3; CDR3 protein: CSALSRWDTQYF
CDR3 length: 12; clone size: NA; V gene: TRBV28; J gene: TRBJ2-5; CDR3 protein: CASSPDRPTAYF
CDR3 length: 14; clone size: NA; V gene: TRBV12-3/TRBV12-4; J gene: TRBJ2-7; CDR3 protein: CASTRTESAYEQYF
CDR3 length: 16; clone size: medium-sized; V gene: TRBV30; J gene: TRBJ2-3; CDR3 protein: CAWRPWLAGRTDTQYF
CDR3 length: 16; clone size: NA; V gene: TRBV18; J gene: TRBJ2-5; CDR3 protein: CASSLTRDSRAETQYF
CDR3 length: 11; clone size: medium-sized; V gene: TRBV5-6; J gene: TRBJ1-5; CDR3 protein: CASSLNQPQHF
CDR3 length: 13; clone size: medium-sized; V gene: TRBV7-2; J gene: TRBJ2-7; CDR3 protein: CASSETSKYEQYF